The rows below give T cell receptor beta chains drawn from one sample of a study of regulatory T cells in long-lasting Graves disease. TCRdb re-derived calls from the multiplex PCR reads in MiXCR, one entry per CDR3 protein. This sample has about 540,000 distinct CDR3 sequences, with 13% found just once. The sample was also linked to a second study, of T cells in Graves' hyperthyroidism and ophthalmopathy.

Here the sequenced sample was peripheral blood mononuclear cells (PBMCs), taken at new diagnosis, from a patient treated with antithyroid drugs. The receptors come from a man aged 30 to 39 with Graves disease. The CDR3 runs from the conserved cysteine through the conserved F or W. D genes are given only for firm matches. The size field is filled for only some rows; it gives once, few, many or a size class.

CDR3: CASSPDRRAEAFF
DNA: TGTGCCAGCTCACCGGACAGGCGGGCTGAAGCTTTCTTT
size: -
J: TRBJ1-1
V: TRBV18
D: TRBD1

CDR3: CASGPGDRGRGELFF
DNA: TGTGCTAGTGGACCCGGGGACAGGGGGCGCGGGGAGCTGTTTTTT
size: many
J: TRBJ2-2
V: TRBV12-5
D: TRBD1

CDR3: CATKGRTSSTDTQYF
DNA: TGTGCCACCAAGGGCAGAACCTCTAGCACAGATACGCAGTATTTT
size: many
J: TRBJ2-3
V: TRBV24-1
D: -

CDR3: CASSQTGLLSGNTIYF
DNA: TGCGCCAGCAGCCAGACGGGTCTGCTCTCTGGAAACACCATATATTTT
size: -
J: TRBJ1-3
V: TRBV5-1
D: -

CDR3: CASSQPARGENTEAFF
DNA: TGCGCCAGCAGCCAACCCGCCCGGGGGGAGAACACTGAAGCTTTCTTT
size: -
J: TRBJ1-1
V: TRBV4-1
D: -

CDR3: CASSPEEGEQYF
DNA: TGTGCCAGCAGTCCCGAGGAGGGCGAGCAGTACTTC
size: many
J: TRBJ2-7
V: TRBV28
D: -

CDR3: CASSDTNTEAFF
DNA: TGTGCCAGCAGTGACACGAACACTGAAGCTTTCTTT
size: many
J: TRBJ1-1
V: TRBV2
D: -

CDR3: CASSLEGAVRHSEQFF
DNA: TGTGCCAGCAGCTTGGAGGGGGCGGTCAGACATTCGGAGCAGTTCTTC
size: -
J: TRBJ2-1
V: TRBV5-6
D: TRBD1

CDR3: CASSPGQGTPRHYGYTF
DNA: TGTGCCAGCTCACCGGGACAGGGGACTCCCCGGCACTATGGCTACACCTTC
size: many
J: TRBJ1-2
V: TRBV6-1
D: TRBD1

CDR3: CAISESSGGLRDNEQFF
DNA: TGTGCCATCAGTGAGTCGTCGGGGGGCCTACGGGACAATGAGCAGTTCTTC
size: many
J: TRBJ2-1
V: TRBV10-3
D: -

CDR3: CAWRRVISYEQYF
DNA: TGTGCCTGGAGACGGGTCATATCCTACGAGCAGTACTTC
size: few
J: TRBJ2-7
V: TRBV30
D: -

CDR3: CASSPSGGAYGYTF
DNA: TGTGCCAGCAGCCCCTCTGGGGGCGCCTATGGCTACACCTTC
size: many
J: TRBJ1-2
V: TRBV3-1
D: -

CDR3: CSVELQNTEAFF
DNA: TGCAGCGTTGAACTGCAGAACACTGAAGCTTTCTTT
size: -
J: TRBJ1-1
V: TRBV29-1
D: -

CDR3: CASSFLWETQYF
DNA: TGTGCCAGCAGCTTTTTATGGGAGACCCAGTACTTC
size: many
J: TRBJ2-5
V: TRBV7-8
D: -

CDR3: CASSSSGPGANVLTF
DNA: TGCGCCAGCAGCTCCTCCGGCCCTGGGGCCAACGTCCTGACTTTC
size: -
J: TRBJ2-6
V: TRBV5-1
D: -

CDR3: CASSLRTGHTQYF
DNA: TGCGCCAGCAGCTTACGGACAGGCCATACGCAGTATTTT
size: many
J: TRBJ2-3
V: TRBV5-1
D: TRBD1

CDR3: CASSLDRERVSAFF
DNA: TGTGCCAGCAGCTTAGATAGAGAGAGGGTGTCAGCTTTCTTT
size: many
J: TRBJ1-1
V: TRBV11-2
D: -

CDR3: CASSQSGTLGQQFF
DNA: TGCGCCAGCAGCCAATCCGGGACTTTGGGGCAGCAGTTCTTC
size: many
J: TRBJ2-1
V: TRBV5-1
D: -

CDR3: CASGVGTPFPEQYF
DNA: TGCGCCAGCGGGGTCGGGACTCCCTTTCCCGAGCAGTACTTC
size: many
J: TRBJ2-7
V: TRBV10-2
D: -

CDR3: CSASPGSYYNEQFF
DNA: TGCAGTGCTAGCCCGGGGAGTTACTACAATGAGCAGTTCTTC
size: -
J: TRBJ2-1
V: TRBV20-1
D: -

CDR3: CSASESAGAYNEQFF
DNA: TGCAGTGCTAGTGAGTCAGCGGGGGCCTACAATGAGCAGTTCTTC
size: many
J: TRBJ2-1
V: TRBV20-1
D: TRBD2

CDR3: CASSLGISGNTIYF
DNA: TGTGCCAGCAGTTTAGGAATCTCTGGAAACACCATATATTTT
size: medium-sized
J: TRBJ1-3
V: TRBV12-3/TRBV12-4
D: -

CDR3: CASSQEGIAVETQYF
DNA: TGTGCCAGCAGCCAAGAAGGTATTGCCGTGGAGACCCAGTACTTC
size: many
J: TRBJ2-5
V: TRBV3-1
D: -

CDR3: CSAPGTSGTTDTQYF
DNA: TGCAGTGCCCCTGGGACTAGCGGGACGACAGATACGCAGTATTTT
size: few
J: TRBJ2-3
V: TRBV20-1
D: TRBD2

CDR3: CASSRDFDQPQHF
DNA: TGTGCCAGCTCACGGGACTTCGATCAGCCCCAGCATTTT
size: -
J: TRBJ1-5
V: TRBV18
D: -

CDR3: CSALDGATRDTQYF
DNA: TGCAGTGCCCTAGACGGGGCCACGCGGGATACGCAGTATTTT
size: many
J: TRBJ2-3
V: TRBV20-1
D: -

CDR3: CASLKPSTDTQYF
DNA: TGTGCCAGCCTCAAGCCTAGCACAGATACGCAGTATTTT
size: few
J: TRBJ2-3
V: TRBV6-2/TRBV6-3
D: -

CDR3: CASSQGPGKTYEQYF
DNA: TGCGCCAGCAGCCAAGGCCCCGGGAAAACCTACGAGCAGTACTTC
size: few
J: TRBJ2-7
V: TRBV4-1
D: -

CDR3: CASTTSPGQASYEQYF
DNA: TGTGCCAGCACCACAAGTCCGGGACAGGCCTCCTACGAGCAGTACTTC
size: few
J: TRBJ2-7
V: TRBV5-4
D: TRBD1

CDR3: CASSAGTVHSNQPQHF
DNA: TGTGCCAGCTCAGCCGGGACAGTCCATAGCAATCAGCCCCAGCATTTT
size: -
J: TRBJ1-5
V: TRBV18
D: TRBD1

CDR3: CASSSGTFARFF
DNA: TGTGCCAGCAGTTCCGGGACCTTCGCTCGGTTCTTC
size: -
J: TRBJ2-1
V: TRBV11-2
D: -

CDR3: CASGGERSYEQYF
DNA: TGTGCCAGCGGGGGGGAGCGATCCTACGAGCAGTACTTC
size: many
J: TRBJ2-7
V: TRBV6-1
D: TRBD2

CDR3: CASSIGAQGPYNEQFF
DNA: TGTGCCAGTAGTATAGGAGCACAGGGGCCCTACAATGAGCAGTTCTTC
size: few
J: TRBJ2-1
V: TRBV19
D: TRBD1

CDR3: CASSPKRRQGLNTEAFF
DNA: TGTGCCAGCTCACCGAAGCGTCGACAGGGGCTGAACACTGAAGCTTTCTTT
size: many
J: TRBJ1-1
V: TRBV18
D: TRBD1

CDR3: CAWRVLWGRVRSGANVLTF
DNA: TGTGCCTGGAGGGTACTTTGGGGCAGGGTGCGCTCTGGGGCCAACGTCCTGACTTTC
size: few
J: TRBJ2-6
V: TRBV30
D: -

CDR3: CASSTGPQGEQFF
DNA: TGTGCCAGTAGTACCGGACCTCAGGGAGAGCAGTTCTTC
size: -
J: TRBJ2-1
V: TRBV19
D: -

CDR3: CAGGHHSLYEQYF
DNA: TGTGCCGGAGGACACCATAGTCTCTACGAGCAGTACTTC
size: -
J: TRBJ2-7
V: TRBV30
D: -

CDR3: CATSRGERTGELFF
DNA: TGTGCCACCAGCAGAGGAGAGCGGACCGGGGAGCTGTTTTTT
size: few
J: TRBJ2-2
V: TRBV15
D: -

CDR3: CASSYSLSEQFF
DNA: TGTGCCAGCAGTTACTCCCTCAGTGAGCAGTTCTTC
size: many
J: TRBJ2-1
V: TRBV6-5
D: -

CDR3: CASSQQGVRPEAFF
DNA: TGCGCCAGCAGTCAACAGGGGGTCCGCCCTGAAGCTTTCTTT
size: -
J: TRBJ1-1
V: TRBV4-1
D: TRBD1

CDR3: CAITSGRAEAFF
DNA: TGTGCCATCACTTCCGGGCGCGCTGAAGCTTTCTTT
size: once
J: TRBJ1-1
V: TRBV10-3
D: -

CDR3: CASRGTSGSDTGELFF
DNA: TGTGCCAGCAGGGGGACTAGCGGGAGTGACACCGGGGAGCTGTTTTTT
size: many
J: TRBJ2-2
V: TRBV13
D: TRBD2

CDR3: CASSVAPSGENSPLHF
DNA: TGTGCCAGCAGCGTAGCCCCCTCAGGGGAGAATTCACCCCTCCACTTT
size: -
J: TRBJ1-6
V: TRBV9
D: -

CDR3: CASSMGLAEETQYF
DNA: TGTGCCAGCAGCATGGGACTAGCGGAAGAGACCCAGTACTTC
size: many
J: TRBJ2-5
V: TRBV7-8
D: TRBD2

CDR3: CATSDFARGGELFF
DNA: TGTGCCACCAGTGATTTCGCTAGAGGCGGGGAGCTGTTTTTT
size: few
J: TRBJ2-2
V: TRBV24-1
D: -

CDR3: CASSLPRTSGTPYEQYF
DNA: TGTGCCAGCAGCCTCCCCCGGACTAGCGGGACCCCCTACGAGCAGTACTTC
size: once
J: TRBJ2-7
V: TRBV3-1
D: TRBD2

CDR3: CASSPLTGWDGYTF
DNA: TGTGCCAGCAGTCCGCTGACAGGGTGGGATGGCTACACCTTC
size: many
J: TRBJ1-2
V: TRBV27
D: TRBD1

CDR3: CASSPPNRRYGYTF
DNA: TGTGCCAGCTCACCACCCAACCGGAGGTATGGCTACACCTTC
size: -
J: TRBJ1-2
V: TRBV18
D: -

CDR3: CASSHNPSRSRTDTQYF
DNA: TGTGCCAGCAGTCACAATCCCTCCCGGTCTCGCACAGATACGCAGTATTTT
size: many
J: TRBJ2-3
V: TRBV2
D: -

CDR3: CAISEIWTGNQPQHF
DNA: TGTGCCATCAGTGAGATTTGGACGGGGAATCAGCCCCAGCATTTT
size: many
J: TRBJ1-5
V: TRBV10-3
D: -

CDR3: CASSVDRLSYEQYF
DNA: TGCGCCAGCAGCGTAGACAGGCTTTCCTACGAGCAGTACTTC
size: many
J: TRBJ2-7
V: TRBV5-1
D: -

CDR3: CSARDASLGVDTQYF
DNA: TGCAGTGCTAGAGACGCCAGCCTAGGTGTAGATACGCAGTATTTT
size: many
J: TRBJ2-3
V: TRBV20-1
D: -

CDR3: CASSFGQPQHF
DNA: TGTGCCAGCAGTTTTGGTCAGCCCCAGCATTTT
size: many
J: TRBJ1-5
V: TRBV12-3/TRBV12-4
D: -

CDR3: CASSRPGTVTEAFF
DNA: TGTGCCAGCAGTCGTCCCGGGACAGTTACTGAAGCTTTCTTT
size: many
J: TRBJ1-1
V: TRBV12-3/TRBV12-4
D: TRBD1